This T cell receptor (beta chain) was found in a study of T cells in Graves' hyperthyroidism and ophthalmopathy (dated by TCRdb to the late 2010s). Regarding the complete study: Peripheral blood samples were taken at initial diagnosis, before any treatment was given. To identify distinguishing TCR V-J signatures, a discovery cohort of about 100 patients was used, comprising some 45 with Graves' ophthalmopathy and some 60 with stable Graves' hyperthyroidism. Prospective prediction of ophthalmopathy was tested in an independent validation cohort of about 19 hyperthyroidism patients and around 16 patients who later progressed to ophthalmopathy. For training and testing, the 100 patients in the discovery cohort were randomly divided in a 7:3 ratio. In more than five Graves' hyperthyroidism patients, the study also compared T-cell repertoires from thyroid tissue with T-cell repertoires from blood. Following sampling, methimazole starting at 30 mg daily was given to hyperthyroidism patients, and high-dose intravenous methylprednisolone was given to ophthalmopathy patients. The paper describes TCR Vbeta CDR3 sequencing of about 140 peripheral blood samples, made up of approximately 40 ophthalmopathy patients, approximately 73 hyperthyroidism patients and about 17 progressor patients.

As to this clonotype: Its target antigen remains unknown. Nothing much larger sits one base from this clone, and base qualities are not available.

In the ophthalmopathy patients, disease was moderately to severely active, with a Clinical Activity Score of 3 or more, a NOSPECS grade of 4 or more, and a duration of less than 3 months. Exclusion was applied to patients with uncontrolled infections, other autoimmune diseases, pregnancy or lactation. Diagnoses were established on the basis of clinical symptoms, serum thyroxine and TRAb, thyroid ultrasound, and orbital computed tomography. PBMCs were isolated from about 10 ml of fresh peripheral blood by Ficoll-Paque density gradient centrifugation. Total RNA was extracted with Trizol reagent, and quality was checked on an Agilent 2100 Bioanalyzer. The TCR beta CDR3 regions were amplified from the RNA transcripts. The TCR CDR3 was subjected to a first round of RT-PCR using the HTBI primer set and the Qiagen OneStep RT-PCR kit. Libraries were constructed in a second round of multiplex PCR, after which size selection and purification were performed. Sequencing of the libraries was done on an Illumina HiSeq2000 using paired-end 100 bp reads. Per the authors' processing: SOAPnuke was used to process the raw data, removing reads that contained adapters or uncalled bases, had a mean Phred below 15, or lacked an exact match to the constant primer or identifier. High-quality paired reads were merged with COPE v1.2.5, and unique nucleotide sequences were defined as clonotypes. Clonotypes were aligned to IMGT TRBV, TRBD and TRBJ reference segments using MiTCR v1.1. The analysis included only V-J combinations with a frequency above 0.0001, which together covered 98% to 99.2% of the repertoires. A TCS score was defined as the ratio of F50 (clonal expansion) to E x V (chaos), with BLOSUM62-based TCRdist applied between CDR3 peptides within each V-J. Welch's t-statistics and random forest reduced around 550 V-J features to about 13, which were used in a naive Bayes classifier (R e1071). Thyroid-blood repertoire similarity was quantified with the Morisita-Horn index. Starting from the raw public reads, TCRdb applied fastp trimming at Q25, assembled clones with MiXCR and retained in-frame beta chains. One record per CDR3 amino acid sequence lists the most common genes and DNA. None of the V and J calls come from the authors' own analysis; TCRdb made them. The sample table records fewer than 650,000 distinct CDR3 sequences; roughly 14% of these occur just once. Of the sample, 3.5% to 4.5% falls within the top ten clones.

Overall study results and their limits: Blood samples also contained most of the expanded thyroid clonotypes (frequency above 0.001), which suggests that blood repertoires may reflect thyroid immune responses. In validation, the model predicted progression to ophthalmopathy a median of about 5.9 months before onset, with 65% to 71% sensitivity and more than 72% specificity. No statistical method was used to set the sample size in advance, and investigators knew the group allocation. A 13 V-J signature model separated ophthalmopathy from stable hyperthyroidism, with around 88% sensitivity and 81.08% specificity in cross-validation and 80%/75% in testing.

The CDR3 runs 15 residues from the cysteine to the phenylalanine. The entry retains the CDR3 DNA only, 45 bases that are in frame from base 1. The germline V gene encodes CDR1 MDHEN and CDR2 SYDVKM. From V the trimming removes 6 bases and from J it removes 4 bases, while the gene matches leave 6 bases of the junction unaccounted for. Material: blood. The receptor comes from a woman aged 40 to 49 with Graves' ophthalmopathy. The chain is made from TRBV28 and TRBJ1-1, with 12 junctional bases fitting TRBD1. The CDR3 protein is CASRAGTGGLTEAFF. The nucleotide sequence is TGTGCCAGCAGAGCCGGGACAGGGGGCCTCACTGAAGCTTTCTTT.